This T cell receptor beta chain was profiled in a study of T cell changes during pregnancy in multiple sclerosis. Profiled with immunoSEQ multiplex PCR; TCRdb holds only in-frame clones, not every one. Of tens of thousands of clones detected, under 95% appear once; the ten largest clones hold approximately 2.5%. The starting material was peripheral blood, obtained before pregnancy. The sequence was obtained from a female donor with multiple sclerosis, enrolled in a pregnancy study.

DNA for the CDR3: TGTGCCAGCAGCTTGACTAGATTCAATGAGCAGTTCTTC. Amino acid sequence: CASSLTRFNEQFF. The chain recombines TRBV5-8 with TRBJ2-1, with D maybe TRBD2 (5 bases). CDR1 is SGHTS and CDR2 is YDEGEE in the germline V gene. V lost 1 base, J lost 6 bases, and 8 bases lay in between. CDR3 length equals 13 residues.